This T cell receptor (beta chain) was sequenced for a study of somatic mutations in cytotoxic T cells in rheumatoid arthritis. Generated by immunoSEQ multiplex PCR, the TCRdb table keeps only in-frame clones and is missing some. Of under 15,000 clones listed, about 77% are singletons. Germline V gives CDR1 SEHNR, CDR2 FQNEAQ (reference sequence). The ends were cut back, 5 bases at V and 6 bases at J, with 10 bases in the middle. This CDR3 has 12 amino acids. The rearrangement joins TRBV7-9 to TRBJ1-1; tentatively, D is TRBD1 (6 bases). The specimen was CD8+ T cells sorted from blood. This TCR came from an adult with rheumatoid arthritis. In DNA form, the CDR3 reads TGTGCCAGCAGCCCGGGGGGCCCTGAAGCTTTCTTT. Protein: CASSPGGPEAFF.